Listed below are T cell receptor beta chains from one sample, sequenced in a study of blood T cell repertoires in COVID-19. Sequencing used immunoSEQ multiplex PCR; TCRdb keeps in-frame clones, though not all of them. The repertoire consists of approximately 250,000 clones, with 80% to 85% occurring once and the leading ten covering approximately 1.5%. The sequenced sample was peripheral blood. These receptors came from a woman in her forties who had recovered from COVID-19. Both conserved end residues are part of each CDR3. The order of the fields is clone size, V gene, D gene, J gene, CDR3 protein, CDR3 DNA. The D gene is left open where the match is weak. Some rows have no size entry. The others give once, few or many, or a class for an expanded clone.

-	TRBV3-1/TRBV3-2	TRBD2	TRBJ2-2	CASSQALAGARGTGELFF	TGTGCCAGCAGCCAAGCACTAGCGGGGGCTAGGGGCACCGGGGAGCTGTTTTTT
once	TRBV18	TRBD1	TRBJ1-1	CASSNRDSEAFF	TGTGCCAGCTCTAACCGGGACAGTGAAGCTTTCTTT
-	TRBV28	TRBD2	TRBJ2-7	CASCGAGAVSSYEQYF	TGTGCCAGCTGTGGAGCGGGGGCCGTCTCATCCTACGAGCAGTACTTC
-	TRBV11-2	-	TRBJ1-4	CASSSRGYEKLFF	TGTGCCAGCAGCTCTAGGGGGTATGAAAAACTGTTTTTT
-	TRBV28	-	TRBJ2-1	CASTRPRNNEQFF	TGTGCCAGCACCCGACCGAGGAACAATGAGCAGTTCTTC
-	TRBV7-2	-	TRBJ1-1	CASSLFRGNTEAFF	TGTGCCAGCAGCTTATTTCGGGGGAACACTGAAGCTTTCTTT
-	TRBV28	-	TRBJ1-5	CASSPVRQPQHF	TGTGCCAGCAGTCCCGTCCGTCAGCCCCAGCATTTT
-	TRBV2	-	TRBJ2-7	CATVGLYSSYEQYF	TGTGCCACTGTCGGACTGTACAGCTCCTACGAGCAGTACTTC
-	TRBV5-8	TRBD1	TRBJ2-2	CASSLERGTDSSGELFF	TGTGCCAGCAGCTTGGAACGTGGGACAGACAGTTCCGGGGAGCTGTTTTTT
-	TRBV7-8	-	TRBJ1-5	CASSLSAVASNQPQHF	TGTGCCAGCAGCTTATCGGCGGTCGCCAGCAATCAGCCCCAGCATTTT
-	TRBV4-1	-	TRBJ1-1	CASSQGWVTGTEAFF	TGCGCCAGCAGCCAAGGTTGGGTGACTGGCACTGAAGCTTTCTTT
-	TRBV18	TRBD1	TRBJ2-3	CASSRRDRGRQDTQYF	TGTGCCAGCTCACGCCGGGACAGGGGTCGCCAAGATACGCAGTATTTT
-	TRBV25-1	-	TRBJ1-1	CASSVNLNTEAFF	TGTGCCAGCAGTGTAAATCTGAACACTGAAGCTTTCTTT